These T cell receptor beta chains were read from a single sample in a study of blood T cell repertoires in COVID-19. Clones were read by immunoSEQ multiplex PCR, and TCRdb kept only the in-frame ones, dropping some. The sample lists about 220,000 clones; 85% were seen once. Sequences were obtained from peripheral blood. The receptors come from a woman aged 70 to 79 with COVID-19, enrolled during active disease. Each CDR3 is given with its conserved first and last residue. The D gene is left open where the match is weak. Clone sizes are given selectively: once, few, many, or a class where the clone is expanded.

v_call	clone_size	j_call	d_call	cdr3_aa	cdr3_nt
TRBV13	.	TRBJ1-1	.	CASSLIHSNTEAFF	TGTGCCAGCAGCCTGATCCACTCGAACACTGAAGCTTTCTTT
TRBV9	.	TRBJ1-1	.	CASSTGYNTEAFF	TGTGCCAGCAGCACCGGGTATAACACTGAAGCTTTCTTT
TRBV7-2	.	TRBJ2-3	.	CASSLQVGRVADTQYF	TGTGCCAGCAGCTTGCAGGTCGGCAGGGTCGCAGATACGCAGTATTTT
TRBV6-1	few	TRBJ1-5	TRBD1	CASSELGGQAINQPQHF	TGTGCCAGCAGTGAATTGGGGGGACAGGCGATAAATCAGCCCCAGCATTTT
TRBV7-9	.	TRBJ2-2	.	CASSSVGGANTGELFF	TGTGCCAGCAGCTCGGTCGGGGGAGCGAACACCGGGGAGCTGTTTTTT
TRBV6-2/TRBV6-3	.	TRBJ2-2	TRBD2	CASSYYLAKLAGGLHGELFF	TGTGCCAGCAGTTACTACCTTGCGAAACTAGCGGGGGGGCTGCACGGGGAGCTGTTTTTT
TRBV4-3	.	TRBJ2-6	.	CASSQGRFNSGANVLTF	TGCGCCAGCAGCCAAGGGCGGTTTAATTCTGGGGCCAACGTCCTGACTTTC
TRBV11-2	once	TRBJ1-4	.	CASSFIRNEKLFF	TGTGCCAGCAGCTTTATCCGGAATGAAAAACTGTTTTTT
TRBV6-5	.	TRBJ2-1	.	CASSRETGLNEQFF	TGTGCCAGCAGCAGGGAAACCGGGTTGAATGAGCAGTTCTTC
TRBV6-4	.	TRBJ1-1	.	CASRWHWNTEAFF	TGTGCCAGCAGATGGCATTGGAACACTGAAGCTTTCTTT
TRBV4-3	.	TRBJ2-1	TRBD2	CASSQSGLEQNEQFF	TGCGCCAGCAGCCAATCGGGACTAGAACAAAATGAGCAGTTCTTC
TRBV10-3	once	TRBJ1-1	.	CAISESNREAFF	TGTGCCATCAGTGAGTCGAACAGAGAGGCTTTCTTT
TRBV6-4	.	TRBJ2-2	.	CASSTGTTGELFF	TGTGCCAGCAGTACAGGGACCACCGGGGAGCTGTTTTTT
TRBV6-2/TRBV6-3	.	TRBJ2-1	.	CASSYSMVPPVSYNEQFF	TGTGCCAGCAGTTACTCGATGGTCCCCCCAGTCTCTTACAATGAGCAGTTCTTC
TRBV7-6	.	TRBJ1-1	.	CASSDLVWGQNTEAFF	TGTGCCAGCAGCGACCTAGTGTGGGGGCAGAACACTGAAGCTTTCTTT
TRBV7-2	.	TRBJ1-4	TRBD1	CASSRDRMDEKLFF	TGTGCCAGCAGCCGGGACAGGATGGATGAAAAACTGTTTTTT
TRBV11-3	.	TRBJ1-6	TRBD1	CASSFSGTDYNSPLHF	TGTGCCAGCAGCTTTTCAGGGACAGATTATAATTCACCCCTCCACTTT
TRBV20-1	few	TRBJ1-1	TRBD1	CSASWPGGSNTEAFF	TGCAGTGCCAGTTGGCCAGGGGGCTCGAACACTGAAGCTTTCTTT
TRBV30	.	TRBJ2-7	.	CARRTSGRDEQYF	TGTGCTCGGAGAACCAGCGGACGTGACGAGCAGTACTTC
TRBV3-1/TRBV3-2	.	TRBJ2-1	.	CASSQPAGEQFF	TGTGCCAGCAGCCAACCGGCAGGGGAGCAGTTCTTC
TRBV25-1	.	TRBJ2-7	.	CASSQGSIYEQYF	TGTGCCAGCAGCCAGGGGTCCATCTACGAGCAGTACTTC
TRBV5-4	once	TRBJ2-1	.	CGTKGEGDNEQFF	TGTGGCACGAAAGGAGAGGGAGACAATGAGCAGTTCTTC